This entry is about one TCR beta chain. Antigen: not known. The sample belongs to a study of a mutant IDH1 vaccine in newly diagnosed glioma. For the study at large: First vaccine doses came 4-6 weeks after radiotherapy alone, or with temozolomide cycles. The therapy given earlier, which was standard therapy, consisted of radiotherapy, temozolomide, or both, and most of the patients received both. Visit V12 was scheduled at week 35 and visit V13 at week 47.

Trimming at V came to 2 bases and at J to 0 bases, leaving 3 bases not matched to a gene. The CDR3 is 16 residues long. Per germline, CDR1 LNHDA and CDR2 SQIVND (reference sequence). Time point defined: week 47, end of study. The content of each vaccine dose was 300 ug of mutant IDH1 20-mer peptide, and topical imiquimod accompanied it. Vaccination of patients was performed eight times, in weeks 1, 3, 5, 7, 11, 15, 19 and 23. Repertoires were generated with immunoSEQ multiplex PCR, while TCRdb's copy carries only in-frame clones and drops some. The data hold approximately 21,000 clones, with 84% observed a single time.

The receptor was derived from a man between 35 and 55 years old with glioma. Here the sequenced sample was PBMCs, taken from a glioma patient whose treatment included an IDH1 peptide vaccine. The rearrangement links TRBV19 to TRBJ2-3; 9 nucleotides align to TRBD2. As DNA, the CDR3 is TGTGCCAGTAGTATAAGCGGGGGGTCCAGCACAGATACGCAGTATTTT. This translates into CASSISGGSSTDTQYF.